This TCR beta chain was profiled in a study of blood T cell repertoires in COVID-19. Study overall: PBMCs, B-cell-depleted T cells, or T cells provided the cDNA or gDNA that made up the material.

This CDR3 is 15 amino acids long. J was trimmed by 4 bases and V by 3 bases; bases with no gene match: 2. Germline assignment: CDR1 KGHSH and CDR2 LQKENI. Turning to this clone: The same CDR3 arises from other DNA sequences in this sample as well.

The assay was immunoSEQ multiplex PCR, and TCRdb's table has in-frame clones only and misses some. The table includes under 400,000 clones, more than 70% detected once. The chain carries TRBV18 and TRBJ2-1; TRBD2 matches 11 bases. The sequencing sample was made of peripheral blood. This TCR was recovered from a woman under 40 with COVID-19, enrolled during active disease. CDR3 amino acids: CASSPTSGRYNEQFF. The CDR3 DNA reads TGTGCCAGCTCACCCACTAGCGGGAGATACAATGAGCAGTTCTTC. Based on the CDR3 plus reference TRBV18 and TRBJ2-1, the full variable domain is NAGVMQNPRHLVRRRGQEARLRCSPMKGHSHVYWYRQLPEEGLKFMVYLQKENIIDESGMPKERFSAEFPKEGPSILRIQQVVRGDSAAYFCASSPTSGRYNEQFFGPGTRLTVL.